Listed here is a single T cell receptor (beta chain). The antigen is undetermined. TCRdb keeps only in-frame clones here, not all; method: immunoSEQ multiplex PCR. The sample consists of around 43,000 clones, roughly 90% of them appearing once. The entry originates in a study of OX40 agonist ivuxolimab in advanced cancers. Notes on the study in general: CD8+ T cells showed, on average, more clonal expansion than CD4+ cells. The investigators did not determine what antigen specificity the expanded peripheral T cells had. Clones of CD4+ and CD8+ blood T cells grew by week 6 at doses of 0.1 to 3.0 mg/kg.

Blood sampling took place at baseline, cycle 4 day 1, and cycle 7 day 1. The source of this sequence is an adult with an advanced solid tumor such as melanoma, head and neck, liver or kidney cancer. This specimen was CD4+ or CD8+ T cells sorted from blood, taken in a trial of the OX40 agonist ivuxolimab.

The CDR3 region is CASSQERRLGVHGYTF. The CDR3 bases are TGCGCCAGCAGCCAAGAAAGGCGGTTGGGAGTTCATGGCTACACCTTC. V usage is TRBV4-3 and J usage is TRBJ1-2; no firm D call. Trimming shortened V by 0 bases and J by 6 bases, and 17 bases separated the two germline ends. The CDR3 spans 16 residues. Per germline, CDR1 LGHNA and CDR2 YSLEER.